The sequence of this TCR beta chain was determined in a study of blood T cell repertoires in COVID-19. About the research overall: The samples span acute and convalescent COVID-19 from the United States, Italy and Spain.

The CDR3 totals 16 residues. CDR1 is SNHLY and CDR2 is FYNNEI in the germline V gene. J was trimmed by 3 bases and V by 4 bases; bases with no gene match: 7. Assay: immunoSEQ multiplex PCR; the TCRdb copy retains only in-frame clones and omits some. The profile shows 25,000 to 35,000 clones, approximately 86% of them singletons. The chain uses TRBV2 and TRBJ2-2; 8 bases map to TRBD1. Sequencing was carried out using peripheral blood. This TCR was sampled from a human donor in a cohort sampled during active COVID-19. The donor label of this sample is uncertain. The CDR3 nucleotides are TGTGCCAGCAGTGTCCGGGACAGGAGATACACCGGGGAGCTGTTTTTT. Protein: CASSVRDRRYTGELFF. Complete variable domain (other parts from reference TRBV2 and TRBJ2-2): EPEVTQTPSHQVTQMGQEVILRCVPISNHLYFYWYRQILGQKVEFLVSFYNNEISEKSEIFDDQFSVERPDGSNFTLKIRSTKLEDSAMYFCASSVRDRRYTGELFFGEGSRLTVL.